The 5 T cell receptor beta chains reported below all come from one sample, sequenced in a study of blood T cell repertoires in COVID-19. Libraries were prepared by immunoSEQ multiplex PCR; TCRdb keeps only in-frame clonotypes and omits some of them. The data hold nearly 250,000 clones, with approximately 80% observed a single time. The source material was peripheral blood. The receptor source for this set is a woman older than 75 with acute or convalescent COVID-19.

The chain is built from TRBV21-1 and TRBJ1-5. TRBV21-1 is annotated as a pseudogene. This CDR3 has 15 residues. The CDR3 is CASSSFRGNNQPQHF. Written as DNA, the CDR3 is TGTGCCAGCAGCTCCTTCCGGGGGAACAATCAGCCCCAGCATTTT.

In this sample, this clone turned up once. The V and J genes are TRBV6-6 and TRBJ2-3, with 10 bases aligning to TRBD2. Germline V gene data show CDR1 as MNHNY and CDR2 as SVGAGI (reference sequence). Trimming removed 6 bases from V and 0 bases from J; junction bases left unmatched: 3. The CDR3 runs 15 residues. This CDR3 reads CASSTTSGSTDTQYF. Here the CDR3 DNA reads TGTGCCAGCAGCACGACTAGCGGGAGCACAGATACGCAGTATTTT.

This chain connects TRBV28 to TRBJ2-7, with a tentative D call TRBD2 (5 bases). V was clipped by 5 bases and J by 3 bases, with 8 bases between them. The CDR3 consists of 12 residues. Germline CDR1 reads MDHEN; CDR2 reads SYDVKM. As DNA, the CDR3 is TGTGCCAGCAGTCAGACTAACTACGAGCAGTACTTC. Its translation: CASSQTNYEQYF. The full variable domain, with the rest looked up from reference TRBV28 and TRBJ2-7, is DVKVTQSSRYLVKRTGEKVFLECVQDMDHENMFWYRQDPGLGLRLIYFSYDVKMKEKGDIPEGYSVSREKKERFSLILESASTNQTSMYLCASSQTNYEQYFGPGTRLTVT.

V usage is TRBV5-8 and J usage is TRBJ1-4; a possible D gene is TRBD1 (5 bases). Germline values: CDR1 SGHTS, CDR2 YDEGEE. V was cut by 2 bases and J by 0 bases, with 14 bases left in between. The CDR3 contains 17 residues. In DNA, the CDR3 is TGTGCCAGCAGCTTTCTGAAAGGGGCAACAACTAATGAAAAACTGTTTTTT. It specifies CASSFLKGATTNEKLFF.

This clone was seen a single time. The chain employs TRBV7-2 and TRBJ2-5; D might be TRBD1 (5 bases). CDR3 length equals 13 residues. The germline V and J ends were trimmed by 5 bases and 4 bases, with 11 bases remaining between them. Germline values: CDR1 SGHTA, CDR2 FQGNSA. The CDR3 nucleotides read TGTGCCAGCAGCAGGGGCCAGGGAGAGACCCAGTACTTC. Its protein is CASSRGQGETQYF.